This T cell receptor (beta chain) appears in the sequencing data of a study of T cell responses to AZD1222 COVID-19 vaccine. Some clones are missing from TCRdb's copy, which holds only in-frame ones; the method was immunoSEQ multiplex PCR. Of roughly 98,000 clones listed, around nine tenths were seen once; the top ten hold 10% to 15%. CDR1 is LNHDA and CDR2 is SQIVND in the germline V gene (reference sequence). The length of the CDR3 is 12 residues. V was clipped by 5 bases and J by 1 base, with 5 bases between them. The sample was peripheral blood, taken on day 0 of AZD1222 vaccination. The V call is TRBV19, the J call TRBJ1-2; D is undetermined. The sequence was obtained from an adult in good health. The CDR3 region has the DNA TGTGCCAGTAGTTTTGGTAACTATGGCTACACCTTC. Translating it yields CASSFGNYGYTF.